Following are 21 T cell receptor beta chains from one sample sequenced in a study of T cells after yellow fever vaccination. TCRdb processed the 5' RACE reads anew with MiXCR; each CDR3 protein has one entry. The sample contains some 550,000 distinct CDR3 sequences, over 15% of which appear only once. Sequenced here: PBMCs, sampled 15 days after the yellow fever booster vaccination. These receptors originate from a man aged 25 to 40 who received the YFV17D yellow fever vaccine.

This clonotype has only a few counts. The chain employs TRBV20-1 and TRBJ2-1, with D possibly matching TRBD2 (7 bases). This CDR3 is 14 amino acids long. CDR1 and CDR2 (germline): DFQATT, SNEGSKA (reference sequence). This CDR3 is CRPFGGGSADEQFF. CDR3 DNA: TGCAGGCCCTTTGGGGGCGGGAGCGCCGATGAGCAGTTCTTC.

The chain employs TRBV6-2 or TRBV6-3 and TRBJ2-1; 11 nucleotides align to TRBD2. CDR1 is MNHEY and CDR2 is SVGEGT in the germline V gene. Trimming took 6 bases from V and 3 from J; bases not matched to a gene: 4. The CDR3 is 15 amino acids. The DNA for the CDR3 is TGTGCCAGCAGGGGACTAGCGGCGAACTACAATGAGCAGTTCTTC. Protein product: CASRGLAANYNEQFF.

The V and J genes are TRBV20-1 and TRBJ2-7; a possible D gene is TRBD1 (6 bases). The CDR3 contains 13 residues. Per germline, CDR1 DFQATT and CDR2 SNEGSKA (reference sequence). Trimming shortened V by 6 bases and J by 0 bases, and 12 bases separated the two germline ends. CDR3 sequence reads: CSASGDNSYEQYF. CDR3 nucleotides: TGCAGTGCCTCTGGGGACAACTCCTACGAGCAGTACTTC.

The chain is built from TRBV5-4 and TRBJ1-2; the D gene is possibly TRBD1 (5 bases). The V gene's germline CDR1 is SGHNT and CDR2 YYREEE (reference sequence). V lost 0 bases and J lost 2, with 11 bases in between. The CDR3 extends over 15 amino acids. CDR3 sequence (DNA): TGTGCCAGCAGCTTGGGGGGGGTACCCAACTATGGCTACACCTTC. Translating gives CASSLGGVPNYGYTF.

This clonotype was detected a few times. The chain combines TRBV7-8 with TRBJ2-2; D is uncertain. The CDR3 extends over 14 amino acids. Trimming left V 7 bases short and J 2 bases short, with 11 bases between. CDR1 SGHVS and CDR2 FQNEAQ come from the germline V gene. The CDR3 DNA reads as TGTGCCAGCACGGCCCAACTCAACACCGGGGAGCTGTTTTTT. Amino acids: CASTAQLNTGELFF.

The V and J genes are TRBV12-3 or TRBV12-4 and TRBJ2-2; D gene ambiguous. The V gene lost 8 bases and the J gene lost 3 bases, with 10 bases spanning the gap. The CDR3 consists of 13 residues. DNA of the CDR3: TGTGCCAGCCCCAGTAGGGACACCGGGGAGCTGTTTTTT. Its translation: CASPSRDTGELFF.

V is TRBV4-3 and J is TRBJ2-1, with 8 bases identical to TRBD2. Germline loops: CDR1 LGHNA, CDR2 YSLEER. The CDR3 extends over 15 amino acids. V dropped 1 base and J dropped 5; count of bases not matched to a gene: 4. The CDR3 DNA is TGCGCCAGCAGCCAAGCGGGACTAGGGGACAATGAGCAGTTCTTC. The encoded protein is CASSQAGLGDNEQFF.

The V gene is TRBV5-1, the J gene TRBJ2-5; 8 nucleotides line up with TRBD1. Trimming removed 4 bases from V and 2 bases from J; junction bases left unmatched: 4. There are 14 residues in the CDR3. Looked up from germline, CDR1 is SGHRS and CDR2 is YFSETQ. CDR3 nucleotide sequence: TGCGCCAGCAGCCATGGGACAGGTCAAGAGACCCAGTACTTC. This codes for CASSHGTGQETQYF.

This clonotype has more than one count but fewer than ten. V is TRBV7-2 and J is TRBJ2-7, with 10 bases fitting TRBD2. The CDR3 covers 16 residues. The V segment lost 3 bases and the J segment 3 bases; nucleotides outside the gene matches: 8. Germline assignment: CDR1 SGHTA and CDR2 FQGNSA. As DNA, the CDR3 is TGTGCCAGCAGCTTGTACGGACTAGCGGATAACTACGAGCAGTACTTC. It specifies CASSLYGLADNYEQYF.

This clonotype has a count of ten or more. The chain recombines TRBV2 with TRBJ2-5, with D maybe TRBD1 (6 bases). There are 15 residues in the CDR3. Germline CDR1 is SNHLY and CDR2 is FYNNEI. The germline V and J ends were trimmed by 3 bases and 5 bases, with 16 bases remaining between them. CDR3 nucleotides: TGTGCCAGCAGTGAGGTGTACAGGGCAATTGAGACCCAGTACTTC. Translation: CASSEVYRAIETQYF.

This chain uses TRBV6-5 with TRBJ2-3; TRBD1 matches at 8 bases. Germline V gives CDR1 MNHEY, CDR2 SVGAGI. Trimming removed 4 bases from V and 1 base from J; junction bases left unmatched: 10. CDR3 size: 17 residues. DNA for the CDR3: TGTGCCAGCAGTTCGCAAGCAGGGGGCTCGGGCACAGATACGCAGTATTTT. Protein product: CASSSQAGGSGTDTQYF.

This clonotype occurred a few times. The genes are TRBV20-1 and TRBJ2-3; D is unclear. Trimming left V 6 bases short and J 2 bases short, with 12 bases between. Germline V gene lookup returns CDR1 DFQATT and CDR2 SNEGSKA (reference sequence). The CDR3 is 13 residues long. CDR3 DNA: TGCAGTGCCCCTGACAAGAACACAGATACGCAGTATTTT. Translation gives CSAPDKNTDTQYF.

The chain couples TRBV5-6 to TRBJ2-7, with D maybe TRBD2 (7 bases). The CDR3 sequence is 17 residues long. Germline lookup yields CDR1 SGHDT and CDR2 YYEEEE. With 2 bases removed from V and 6 bases from J, the gap between germline ends came to 24 bases. The CDR3 is CASSLEGGGNSSTEQYF. The DNA for the CDR3 is TGTGCCAGCAGCTTAGAAGGGGGGGGGAACAGTTCGACCGAGCAGTACTTC.

As for this clonotype: One end of the junction is discordant with germline, which a read error may explain. This rearrangement joins TRBV12-3 or TRBV12-4 to TRBJ2-5; TRBD2 matches 11 bases. This CDR3 comprises 13 residues. CDR3 protein: CASSLAGGPVQYF. As DNA, the CDR3 is TGTGCCAGCAGCTTAGCGGGAGGGCCGGTGCAGTACTTC.

This clonotype was counted only a few times. V and J are TRBV5-6 and TRBJ2-7, with 7 bases identical to TRBD2. The junction had 3 bases not matched to a gene; V was cut back by 0 bases and J by 3 bases. Germline V gene data show CDR1 as SGHDT and CDR2 as YYEEEE. The CDR3 is 14 residues long. CDR3 sequence: CASSLGQRGYEQYF. CDR3 nucleotide sequence: TGTGCCAGCAGCTTGGGTCAGCGGGGCTACGAGCAGTACTTC.

This clonotype showed up just a few times. The V and J genes are TRBV20-1 and TRBJ2-1; TRBD2 matches at 14 bases. Germline-derived CDR1 and CDR2 are DFQATT and SNEGSKA (reference sequence). CDR3 length: 16 residues. With V trimmed by 5 bases and J by 10 bases, 13 bases remained unmatched. CDR3 protein: CSAALKGLAGVWEQFF. Written as DNA, the CDR3 is TGCAGTGCTGCCCTCAAGGGACTAGCGGGAGTTTGGGAGCAGTTCTTC.

The chain combines TRBV4-3 with TRBJ2-2, with D possibly being TRBD1 (6 bases). Germline V gene data show CDR1 as LGHNA and CDR2 as YSLEER. This CDR3 spans 16 amino acids. V was trimmed by 5 bases and J by 7 bases, leaving 20 bases between them. The CDR3 sequence is CASSKSSGVRLGELFF. Here the CDR3 DNA reads TGCGCCAGCAGCAAATCCTCAGGGGTACGACTCGGGGAGCTGTTTTTT.

This clonotype showed up many times. V usage is TRBV20-1 and J usage is TRBJ2-1; no firm D call. This CDR3 has 13 amino acids. Germline V gene sequence: CDR1 DFQATT, CDR2 SNEGSKA (reference sequence). With 1 base removed from V and 4 bases from J, the gap between germline ends came to 8 bases. The CDR3 DNA follows: TGCAGTGCTAGAGCTCGGCATTACAATGAGCAGTTCTTC. Translated, it gives CSARARHYNEQFF.

The chain joins TRBV12-3 or TRBV12-4 to TRBJ2-7; TRBD2 matches at 9 bases. The CDR3 contains 13 residues. Trimming at V came to 6 bases and at J to 5 bases, leaving 5 bases not matched to a gene. Here the CDR3 reads CASRGLALDEQYF. CDR3 nucleotide sequence: TGTGCCAGCAGGGGACTAGCCTTGGACGAGCAGTACTTC.

CDR3 in DNA: TGCAGTGCTAGTGACGGGGCCCCCCTGGAGTACTTC. Its protein is CSASDGAPLEYF. The chain links TRBV20-1 to TRBJ2-7; either TRBD1 or TRBD2 may supply D (5 bases each). The CDR3 runs 12 residues. Trimming left V 3 bases short and J 11 bases short, with 17 bases between. CDR1 DFQATT and CDR2 SNEGSKA come from the germline V gene (reference sequence).

This clonotype was counted between two and nine times. The rearrangement joins TRBV29-1 to TRBJ2-5; TRBD2 matches at 7 bases. The CDR3 consists of 13 residues. Germline lookup yields CDR1 SQVTM and CDR2 ANQGSEA. Unmatched junction bases numbered 8, after V lost 6 bases and J lost 4 bases. This CDR3 reads CSVSAGASETQYF. CDR3 nucleotide sequence: TGCAGCGTGTCCGCGGGAGCTTCAGAGACCCAGTACTTC.